This T cell receptor beta chain came from a study of patients and donors after allogeneic stem cell transplantation. From the RT-PCR reads, TCRdb called clonotypes with MiXCR, one entry per CDR3 protein. The data contain about 960,000 distinct CDR3 sequences, roughly 18% of them singletons. V lost 0 bases and J 4 bases, leaving 13 bases between the germline ends. This CDR3 spans 16 amino acids. CDR1 is LGHNA, CDR2 YSLEER, per germline. This chain uses TRBV4-3 with TRBJ1-3; maybe TRBD1 (6 bases). Sequences were obtained from blood, either unsorted or a sorted T cell fraction (not recorded which). The receptor comes from a human donor who was either an allogeneic HSCT recipient or a stem cell or donor lymphocyte infusion donor (not recorded which). It is not recorded whose cells these are; they may come from a transplant donor. The CDR3 region is CASSQDLRGLGNTIYF. The DNA for the CDR3 is TGCGCCAGCAGCCAAGATCTGCGGGGGCTGGGAAACACCATATATTTT.